One and the same sample provided the 9 T cell receptor beta chains below, sequenced in a study of T cell repertoires in cytomegalovirus infection. Each CDR3 protein gets one entry after TCRdb re-called the reads with MiXCR. This sample carries roughly 240,000 distinct CDR3 sequences, approximately 7% of them seen once, and the ten largest clones take about 6.3%. Sequencing was carried out using PBMCs. All receptors come from a human donor in good health (CMV status not recorded). Some clones in this sample may be carry-over from other donors' samples.

At least ten counts were recorded for this clonotype. The chain joins TRBV5-1 to TRBJ2-1, with unresolved D. The germline V gene has CDR1 SGHRS and CDR2 YFSETQ. The CDR3 runs to 12 residues. The V and J ends lost 4 bases and 10 bases respectively, with 12 bases between them. DNA for the CDR3: TGCGCCAGCAGCCCACAATCCCCGGAGCAGTTCTTC. Its translation: CASSPQSPEQFF.

This clonotype was detected ten times or more. The rearrangement uses TRBV28 and TRBJ2-7; weak D call: TRBD1 (6 bases). Germline assignment: CDR1 MDHEN and CDR2 SYDVKM. Between the trimmed V and J ends, which lost 4 bases and 3 bases, there was a span of 13 bases. The CDR3 spans 14 residues. CDR3: CASSYRALYYEQYF. Here the CDR3 DNA reads TGTGCCAGCAGTTACAGGGCCCTCTACTACGAGCAGTACTTC. Using reference TRBV28 and TRBJ2-7 for the parts outside the CDR3, the full variable domain is DVKVTQSSRYLVKRTGEKVFLECVQDMDHENMFWYRQDPGLGLRLIYFSYDVKMKEKGDIPEGYSVSREKKERFSLILESASTNQTSMYLCASSYRALYYEQYFGPGTRLTVT.

There are many counts of this clonotype. This chain uses TRBV29-1 with TRBJ2-1, with D maybe TRBD2 (6 bases). Looked up from germline, CDR1 is SQVTM and CDR2 is ANQGSEA. This CDR3 is 15 amino acids long. The V gene lost 1 base and the J gene lost 2 bases, with 12 bases spanning the gap. In DNA form, the CDR3 reads TGCAGCGTTGAAGGCGGGGCCGGGACCTACAATGAGCAGTTCTTC. Translated, it gives CSVEGGAGTYNEQFF.

This clonotype was counted ten times or more. The DNA is omitted, as the CDR3 cannot be located on it reliably, and the CDR3 follows TCRdb's listing. V is TRBV28 and J is TRBJ2-7; no check of the table's D call, TRBD2, against the DNA was made. From germline, CDR1 is MDHEN and CDR2 SYDVKM. The CDR3 spans 17 amino acids, including both terminal residues. CDR3 protein: CASSSSTPRVLSYEQYF.

This clonotype was seen ten or more times. The J gene is TRBJ2-7, the V gene TRBV7-2; D gene unclear. The V and J ends lost 0 bases and 1 base respectively, with 16 bases between them. Germline V gene data show CDR1 as SGHTA and CDR2 as FQGNSA. There are 17 residues in the CDR3. The CDR3 is CASSLALWLSKSYEQYF. CDR3 nucleotides: TGTGCCAGCAGCTTAGCGCTTTGGTTGAGTAAATCCTACGAGCAGTACTTC.

Only a few counts were recorded for this clonotype. CDR3: CASSPLGESPQNIQYF. DNA for the CDR3: TGTGCCAGCAGCCCCCTAGGGGAAAGCCCCCAAAACATTCAGTACTTC. V gene TRBV12-3 or TRBV12-4 combines with J gene TRBJ2-4; possibly TRBD1 for D (5 bases). Trimming cost V 6 bases and J 5 bases, with 20 bases left between them. CDR3 length: 16 amino acids.

This clonotype was seen at least ten times. The chain joins TRBV7-2 to TRBJ1-4, with D possibly TRBD1 on 5 matching bases. Germline CDR1 and CDR2: SGHTA and FQGNSA. Trimming removed 5 bases at V and 0 bases at J, with 25 bases between. This CDR3 is built from 20 residues. CDR3 amino acids: CASSPSLQRGLHATNEKLFF. The CDR3 DNA reads as TGTGCCAGCAGCCCGTCCCTTCAGAGGGGCTTACACGCAACTAATGAAAAACTGTTTTTT.

This clonotype was seen more than once but under ten times. The chain uses TRBV20-1 and TRBJ2-5, with 11 positions matching TRBD2. With 6 bases clipped from V and 2 bases from J, the junction kept 8 bases outside the gene matches. Germline-derived CDR1 and CDR2 are DFQATT and SNEGSKA (reference sequence). The CDR3 runs to 15 residues. The CDR3 sequence: CSASSGGVRQETQYF. The CDR3 bases are TGCAGTGCCAGTAGCGGGGGGGTGCGGCAAGAGACCCAGTACTTC.

This clonotype was seen ten or more times. The chain carries TRBV5-6 and TRBJ2-1, with D unresolved. Looked up from germline, CDR1 is SGHDT and CDR2 is YYEEEE. Trimming stripped 4 bases from V and 0 bases from J, with 17 bases between. This CDR3 has 17 amino acids. The CDR3 loop reads CASSPSLTRFSYNEQFF. The CDR3 DNA sequence: TGTGCCAGCAGCCCCTCACTGACCAGGTTCTCCTACAATGAGCAGTTCTTC.